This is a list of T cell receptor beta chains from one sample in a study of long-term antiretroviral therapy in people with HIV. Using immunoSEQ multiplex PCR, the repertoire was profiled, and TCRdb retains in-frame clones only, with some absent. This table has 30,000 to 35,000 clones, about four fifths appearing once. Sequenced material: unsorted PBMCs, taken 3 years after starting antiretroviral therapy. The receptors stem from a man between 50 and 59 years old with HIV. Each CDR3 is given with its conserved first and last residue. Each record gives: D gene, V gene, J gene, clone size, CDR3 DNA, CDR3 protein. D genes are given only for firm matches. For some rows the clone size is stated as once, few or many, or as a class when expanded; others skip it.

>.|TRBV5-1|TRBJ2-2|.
TGCGCCAGCAGCTTGGATCCAGGGTCCGGGGAGCTGTTTTTT
CASSLDPGSGELFF
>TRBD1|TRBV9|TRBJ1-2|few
TGTGCCAGCAGTGAGACAGGGAACTATGGCTACACCTTC
CASSETGNYGYTF
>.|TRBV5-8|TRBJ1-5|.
TGTGCCAGCAGCTTACAGGAACATCAGCCCCAGCATTTT
CASSLQEHQPQHF
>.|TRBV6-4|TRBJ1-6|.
TGTGCCAGCAGTGGAGGTGGGGTGCATTCACCCCTCCACTTT
CASSGGGVHSPLHF
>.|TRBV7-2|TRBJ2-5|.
TGTGCCAGCAAGACTGGGTGGGAGACCCAGTACTTC
CASKTGWETQYF
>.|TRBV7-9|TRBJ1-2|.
TGTGCCAGCAACTTGGTGGAGTCGGGCTACACCTTC
CASNLVESGYTF
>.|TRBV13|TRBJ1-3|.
TGTGCCAGCAGCCCGATTGGAAACACCATATATTTT
CASSPIGNTIYF
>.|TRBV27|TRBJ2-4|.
TGTGCCAGCAGTTCTCCCTCACGGGAAAACATTCAGTACTTC
CASSSPSRENIQYF
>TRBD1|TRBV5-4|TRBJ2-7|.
TGTGCCAGCAGCTCCCGGGACAGGGTTCTCGAGCAGTACTTC
CASSSRDRVLEQYF
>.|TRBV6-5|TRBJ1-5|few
TGTGCCAGCAGTCCGTCAGGGGCTTTGAGCCAGCCCCAGCATTTT
CASSPSGALSQPQHF